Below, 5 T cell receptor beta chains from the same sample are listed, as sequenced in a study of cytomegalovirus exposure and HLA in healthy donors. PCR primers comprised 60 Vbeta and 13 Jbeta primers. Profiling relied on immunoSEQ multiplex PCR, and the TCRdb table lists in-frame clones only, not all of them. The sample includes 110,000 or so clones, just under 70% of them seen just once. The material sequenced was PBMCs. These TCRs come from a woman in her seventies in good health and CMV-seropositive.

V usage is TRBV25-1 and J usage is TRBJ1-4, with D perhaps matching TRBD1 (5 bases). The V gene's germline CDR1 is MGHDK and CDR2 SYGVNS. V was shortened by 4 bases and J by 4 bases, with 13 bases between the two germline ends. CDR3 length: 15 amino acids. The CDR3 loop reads CASSVRGTGNEKLFF. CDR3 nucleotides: TGTGCCAGCAGTGTGAGAGGGACTGGTAATGAAAAACTGTTTTTT.

CDR3 amino acids: CARGLGAGGYTF. The DNA of the CDR3 is TGTGCCAGGGGGCTAGGGGCTGGTGGCTACACCTTC. The chain has TRBV2 and TRBJ1-2, with D perhaps matching TRBD1 (5 bases). The CDR3 consists of 12 residues. Germline assignment: CDR1 SNHLY and CDR2 FYNNEI. V was clipped by 9 bases and J by 7 bases, with 15 bases between them.

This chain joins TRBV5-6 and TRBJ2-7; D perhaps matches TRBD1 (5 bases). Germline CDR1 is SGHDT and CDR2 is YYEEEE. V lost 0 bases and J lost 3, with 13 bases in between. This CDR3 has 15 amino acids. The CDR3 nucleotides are TGTGCCAGCAGCTTGGTACTGACCCAGGGCTACGAGCAGTACTTC. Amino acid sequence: CASSLVLTQGYEQYF. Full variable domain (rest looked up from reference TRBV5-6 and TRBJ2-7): DAGVTQSPTHLIKTRGQQVTLRCSPKSGHDTVSWYQQALGQGPQFIFQYYEEEERQRGNFPDRFSGHQFPNYSSELNVNALLLGDSALYLCASSLVLTQGYEQYFGPGTRLTVT.

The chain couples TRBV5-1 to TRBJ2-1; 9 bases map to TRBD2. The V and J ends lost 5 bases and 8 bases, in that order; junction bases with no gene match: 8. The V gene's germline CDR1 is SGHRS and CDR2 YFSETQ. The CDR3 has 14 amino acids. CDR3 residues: CASRGGLAGDEQFF. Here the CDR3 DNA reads TGCGCCAGCAGGGGTGGTTTAGCGGGGGATGAGCAGTTCTTC.

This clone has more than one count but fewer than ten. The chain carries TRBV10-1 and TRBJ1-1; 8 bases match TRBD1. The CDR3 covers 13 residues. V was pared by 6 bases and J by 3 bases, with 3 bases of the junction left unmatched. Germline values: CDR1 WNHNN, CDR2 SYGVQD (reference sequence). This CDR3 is CASSGTGDTEAFF. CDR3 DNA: TGCGCCAGCAGCGGGACAGGAGACACTGAAGCTTTCTTT.